One and the same sample provided the 7 T cell receptor beta chains below, sequenced in a study of spatial heterogeneity in lung cancer. TCRdb reanalysed the 5' RACE reads using MiXCR and keeps one entry per CDR3 protein. The profile shows 15,000 to 20,000 distinct CDR3 sequences, about 21% of them singletons. Sample time point: sample taken at primary tumor resection. Sequencing was performed on whole RNA extracted from tumor and nontumor lung tissue, or from frozen PBMC, and the material was left unsorted. The specimen was PBMCs, collected at surgery. The receptors derive from a female donor with early-stage non-small cell lung cancer.

This chain joins TRBV7-9 and TRBJ2-3; D is uncertain. CDR1 SEHNR and CDR2 FQNEAQ come from the germline V gene (reference sequence). V lost 4 bases to trimming and J lost 3 bases, with 8 bases between them. The length of the CDR3 is 13 residues. This chain's CDR3 is CASSSSGTDTQYF. The CDR3 coding sequence is TGTGCCAGCAGCTCATCTGGGACAGATACGCAGTATTTT. The entire variable domain, with the rest obtained from reference TRBV7-9 and TRBJ2-3, is as follows: DTGVSQNPRHKITKRGQNVTFRCDPISEHNRLYWYRQTLGQGPEFLTYFQNEAQLEKSRLLSDRFSAERPKGSFSTLEIQRTEQGDSAMYLCASSSSGTDTQYFGPGTRLTVL.

This chain connects TRBV7-9 to TRBJ2-3, with 7 bases identical to TRBD1. The CDR3 runs to 16 residues. The V and J ends lost 4 bases and 0 bases, in that order; junction bases with no gene match: 7. Per germline, CDR1 SEHNR and CDR2 FQNEAQ (reference sequence). CDR3 loop: CASSSRTGPSTDTQYF. CDR3 sequence (DNA): TGTGCCAGCAGCTCAAGGACAGGACCTAGCACAGATACGCAGTATTTT.

This clonotype was counted at least ten times. This chain links TRBV28 with TRBJ1-2; 7 bases fit TRBD1. CDR3 length equals 14 residues. V was pared by 7 bases and J by 7 bases, with 12 bases of the junction left unmatched. Germline V CDR1 and CDR2: MDHEN, SYDVKM. The chain's CDR3 is CASKGGQGVFGYTF. In nucleotides, the CDR3 is TGTGCCAGCAAAGGCGGGCAGGGGGTATTTGGCTACACCTTC.

This clonotype appeared a few times. The V gene is TRBV28, the J gene TRBJ2-7; D is uncertain. The V gene's germline CDR1 is MDHEN and CDR2 SYDVKM. This CDR3 contains 11 residues. Trimming cost V 7 bases and J 5 bases, with 9 bases left between them. CDR3 amino acids: CASTHGHEQYV. CDR3 DNA: TGTGCCAGCACACATGGCCACGAGCAGTACGTC.

This clonotype was counted at least ten times. The chain combines TRBV7-2 with TRBJ2-3; 7 bases fit TRBD2. Germline V gene sequence: CDR1 SGHTA, CDR2 FQGNSA. With 3 bases clipped from V and 2 bases from J, the junction kept 8 bases outside the gene matches. The CDR3 has 16 residues. For the CDR3, the DNA is TGTGCCAGCAGCTTTTTAGCGGGCCTCATCACAGATACGCAGTATTTT. Translating it yields CASSFLAGLITDTQYF.

This clonotype is judged medium-sized. The chain couples TRBV28 to TRBJ2-7; D remains ambiguous. Trimming removed 7 bases at V and 7 bases at J, with 14 bases between. Germline values: CDR1 MDHEN, CDR2 SYDVKM. The CDR3 spans 12 residues. CDR3 in DNA: TGTGCCAGCACTTGGGGTCGAGGTGAGCAGTACTTC. Translation: CASTWGRGEQYF.

V is TRBV20-1 and J is TRBJ1-6; 7 nucleotides match TRBD1. Germline loops: CDR1 DFQATT, CDR2 SNEGSKA (reference sequence). The V and J ends lost 5 bases and 0 bases, in that order; junction bases with no gene match: 13. The CDR3 has 18 residues. CDR3 sequence: CSADTRQGNSSYNSPLHF. In nucleotides, the CDR3 is TGCAGTGCTGATACCCGACAGGGAAATAGCTCCTATAATTCACCCCTCCACTTT.